This is a list of T cell receptor beta chains from one sample in a study of shared clonotypes between healthy human individuals. Some clones are missing from TCRdb's copy, which holds only in-frame ones; the method was immunoSEQ multiplex PCR. The sample has more than 2 million clones; over 85% are singletons. Input material: naive CD4+ T cells sorted from blood. The receptor source for this set is a man aged 18 to 30 in good health. The CDR3 runs from the conserved cysteine through the conserved F or W. Only some rows state a clone size, as once, few, many or a class for expanded clones.

size,J,V,CDR3
-,TRBJ1-2,TRBV6-1,CASSERDPGGYTF
-,TRBJ1-4,TRBV7-3,CASSLSSGAGEKLFF
-,TRBJ1-6,TRBV30,CAWVQYNNSPLHF
-,TRBJ2-3,TRBV2,CASRAHREDTQYF
-,TRBJ2-1,TRBV10-2,CASSALANEQFF
once,TRBJ2-7,TRBV25-1,CASSPDRFAYEQYF
-,TRBJ2-1,TRBV28,CASKDHSYNEQFF
once,TRBJ2-2,TRBV5-1,CASSSSGSSNGELFF
-,TRBJ2-7,TRBV5-1,CASRGTHEQYF
-,TRBJ2-5,TRBV18,CASSLPGGQETQYF
-,TRBJ2-7,TRBV6-6,CASRGGQGGSYEQYF
-,TRBJ1-2,TRBV6-5,CASSYSSGRTNYGYTF
-,TRBJ2-3,TRBV10-3,CAISEPGQSTDTQYF
-,TRBJ2-3,TRBV5-1,CASTRDAGGPSDTQYF
-,TRBJ2-7,TRBV19,CASSKETGAPYEQYF
-,TRBJ2-7,TRBV27,CASSSSGSHYEQYF
-,TRBJ1-2,TRBV13,CASSFRVSPNYGYTF
-,TRBJ1-2,TRBV28,CASSLGTGGAGYTF
-,TRBJ1-2,TRBV6-6,CASSSNGYTF
-,TRBJ2-1,TRBV10-3,CAISESGATYNEQFF
-,TRBJ2-7,TRBV4-1,CASSQDLGRAPYEQYF
-,TRBJ2-1,TRBV7-8,CASRPGGDYNEQFF
-,TRBJ2-4,TRBV28,CASSSGGGNIQYF